This T cell receptor beta chain was sequenced during a study of regulatory T cells in long-lasting Graves disease. On the study more broadly: Persistent Graves' disease required over 5 years of antithyroid drugs and positive TSH receptor antibodies.

Construction of the TCR beta libraries employed iRepertoire HTBI primers in conjunction with Arm-PCR of CDR3 regions. Source study methods: Identified segments across samples numbered fewer than 80 TRBV and about 13 TRBJ. TCRdb called the multiplex PCR reads again in MiXCR, with one record for every CDR3 protein. TCRdb assigned the V and J calls; the authors' analysis was not used. This sample yields a few hundred thousand distinct CDR3 sequences, of which roughly 21% are seen a single time; roughly 6.9% belongs to the top ten. General study points: Compared with new cases, persistent Graves' patients showed reduced TCR diversity.

At least ten counts were recorded for this clonotype. Its antigen is undetermined. Time point meaning: persistent/refractory GD, antithyroid drugs over 5 years with positive TRAb. There was RNA extracted from PBMCs, and the TCR library was made from it. This clonotype was sampled from a female donor with Graves disease. This sample comprised peripheral blood mononuclear cells (PBMCs), obtained when the disease was refractory, from a patient treated with antithyroid drugs.

CDR3 residues: CASSQVAVRSYEQYF. The CDR3, as DNA: TGTGCCAGCAGTCAAGTAGCGGTTCGCTCCTACGAGCAGTACTTC. The rearrangement links TRBV28 to TRBJ2-7; perhaps TRBD2 as D (6 bases). V dropped 5 bases and J dropped 0 bases, with 14 bases sitting between them. There are 15 residues in the CDR3. CDR1 is MDHEN and CDR2 is SYDVKM in the germline V gene.